This T cell receptor beta chain is from a study of Ad26.COV2.S vaccination and SARS-CoV-2 variants. Study context: COV1001, an Ad26.COV2.S trial, supplied this vaccine-arm donor. Into the muscle, Ad26.COV2.S was dosed once or twice, 56 days apart.

The CDR3 loop spans 15 amino acids. CDR1 and CDR2 (germline): LGHDT, YNNKEL (reference sequence). Trimming stripped 0 bases from V and 5 bases from J, with 11 bases between. The treatment here: roughly 18 received Ad26.COV2.S at low or high dose, single or two shots; about 5 received placebo; per-sample allocation not given. The investigators took samples on day 63 after the first vaccine or placebo injection. Only in-frame clones appear in the TCRdb table, and some are missing; sequencing was by immunoSEQ multiplex PCR. The sample includes 300,000 to 400,000 clones, around 89% seen only once; the top ten take approximately 5%.

This clonotype was obtained from a person aged 18-65 years who received the Ad26.COV2.S COVID-19 vaccine or a placebo. This specimen was peripheral blood, taken in a trial of Ad26.COV2.S vaccine versus placebo. The chain employs TRBV3-1 (or the pseudogene TRBV3-2) and TRBJ2-1; D uncertain. Written as DNA, the CDR3 is TGTGCCAGCAGCCAAGATCCCCAGTCCCACAATGAGCAGTTCTTC. It translates to CASSQDPQSHNEQFF.